This entry lists 9 T cell receptor beta chains sequenced from one sample in a study of OX40 agonist ivuxolimab in advanced cancers. Only in-frame clones appear in the TCRdb table, and some are missing; sequencing was by immunoSEQ multiplex PCR. This sample has more than 55,000 clones, with about 84% found just once. The material was CD4+ or CD8+ T cells sorted from blood, obtained in a trial of the OX40 agonist ivuxolimab. The receptors shown here come from an adult with an advanced solid tumor such as melanoma, head and neck, liver or kidney cancer.

The chain couples TRBV7-2 to TRBJ1-1; the D is unclear. V lost 5 bases to trimming and J lost 4 bases, with 11 bases between them. The CDR3 has 13 residues. Germline V gives CDR1 SGHTA, CDR2 FQGNSA. CDR3: CASSPTLGTEAFF. CDR3 DNA: TGTGCCAGCAGCCCGACTTTGGGCACTGAAGCTTTCTTT.

The rearrangement joins TRBV9 to TRBJ2-3; 14 nucleotides match TRBD2. This CDR3 is built from 17 residues. Trimming at V came to 4 bases and at J to 6 bases, leaving 10 bases not matched to a gene. The V gene's germline CDR1 is SGDLS and CDR2 YYNGEE. The CDR3: CASSPTTSGGALDTQYF. The CDR3 bases are TGTGCCAGCAGCCCGACGACTAGCGGGGGGGCTTTGGATACGCAGTATTTT.

The chain is built from TRBV7-3 and TRBJ2-7; the D gene is possibly TRBD2 (6 bases). CDR1 SGHTA and CDR2 FQGTGA come from the germline V gene. The CDR3 runs 15 residues. Trimming stripped 5 bases from V and 2 bases from J, with 16 bases between. CDR3 loop: CASSPAASATYEQYF. In DNA, the CDR3 is TGTGCCAGCAGCCCAGCGGCTAGCGCTACCTACGAGCAGTACTTC.

This chain joins TRBV4-2 and TRBJ1-2; TRBD1 might be the D (6 bases). V was shortened by 5 bases and J by 9 bases, with 10 bases between the two germline ends. This CDR3 comprises 11 residues. CDR1 LGHNA and CDR2 YNFKEQ come from the germline V gene. The DNA of the CDR3 is TGTGCCAGCAGCAAACAGGGAAGCTACACCTTC. Translation: CASSKQGSYTF.

This chain links TRBV27 with TRBJ2-3; no clear D. V lost 8 bases to trimming and J lost 2 bases, with 11 bases between them. The CDR3 covers 13 residues. Germline V gene lookup returns CDR1 MNHEY and CDR2 SMNVEV (reference sequence). CDR3 bases: TGTGCCAGCGCGGTCCTTGTCACAGATACGCAGTATTTT. Protein product: CASAVLVTDTQYF.

The chain is built from TRBV27 and TRBJ1-1, with D unresolved. CDR1 MNHEY and CDR2 SMNVEV come from the germline V gene (reference sequence). V lost 4 bases, J lost 4 bases, and 22 bases lay in between. The CDR3 sequence is 17 residues long. CDR3 region: CASSSGNGAMVGTEAFF. The CDR3 DNA reads TGTGCCAGCAGTTCCGGGAATGGTGCAATGGTCGGCACTGAAGCTTTCTTT.

The CDR3 DNA follows: TGTGCCAGCAGTTTGTCGGGACTAAGAACCTACGAGCAGTACTTC. It yields the protein CASSLSGLRTYEQYF. The rearrangement uses TRBV7-9 and TRBJ2-7; 7 positions agree with TRBD2. The germline V gene has CDR1 SEHNR and CDR2 FQNEAQ (reference sequence). The CDR3 length is 15 residues. Trimming cost V 6 bases and J 2 bases; bases outside gene matches: 10. Filled out from reference TRBV7-9 and TRBJ2-7, the complete variable domain reads DTGVSQNPRHKITKRGQNVTFRCDPISEHNRLYWYRQTLGQGPEFLTYFQNEAQLEKSRLLSDRFSAERPKGSFSTLEIQRTEQGDSAMYLCASSLSGLRTYEQYFGPGTRLTVT.

The chain links TRBV18 to TRBJ1-1, with D unresolved. CDR1 and CDR2 from the germline V gene are KGHSH and LQKENI. The CDR3 has 13 residues. V was trimmed by 3 bases and J by 4 bases, leaving 9 bases between them. CDR3 nucleotide sequence: TGTGCCAGCTCACCCGAGACGGTCACTGAAGCTTTCTTT. Residues: CASSPETVTEAFF.

The chain couples TRBV30 to TRBJ1-1, with a tentative D call TRBD1 (5 bases). V lost 4 bases and J lost 3, with 18 bases in between. The germline V gene has CDR1 GTSNPN and CDR2 SVGIG (reference sequence). The CDR3 has 15 residues. The CDR3 DNA follows: TGTGCCTGGATCCCCCTCCGCGGGGGGGACACTGAAGCTTTCTTT. Translated: CAWIPLRGGDTEAFF.